This T cell receptor (beta chain) is drawn from a study of blood T cell repertoires in COVID-19. Whole-study context: Collection of acute and convalescent COVID-19 samples took place in the United States, Italy and Spain. The analysed material was cDNA or gDNA that came from T cells, B-cell-depleted T cells, or PBMCs.

In this sample, this clone turned up a few times. Original analysis: How many nucleated cells were present was estimated from reference gene primer amplification. Repertoires were generated with immunoSEQ multiplex PCR, while TCRdb's copy carries only in-frame clones and drops some. V and J calls and clone size come straight from that table; D and trimming were deduced from the DNA. The sample comprises some 250,000 clones, 70% to 90% of which are singletons, and about 2% rests with the top ten. This CDR3 comprises 14 residues. Germline lookup yields CDR1 MNHNS and CDR2 SASEGT. V lost 7 bases, J lost 0 bases, and 12 bases lay in between.

Sequencing was carried out using peripheral blood. The sequence was collected from a man aged 30 to 45 with active or convalescent COVID-19. This chain joins TRBV6-1 and TRBJ1-1; the D gene is possibly TRBD1 (5 bases). CDR3 amino acids: CASNQQDMNTEAFF. The CDR3 DNA is TGTGCCAGCAACCAACAGGACATGAACACTGAAGCTTTCTTT.